One TCR beta chain is described in this entry. This sample was taken from a study of blood T cell repertoires in COVID-19. The wider study: Samples representing acute and convalescent COVID-19 were sourced from the United States, Italy and Spain. The cDNA or gDNA used as material had been derived from T cells, B-cell-depleted T cells, or PBMCs.

Germline CDR1 reads MNHEY; CDR2 reads SVGAGI. The CDR3 is 15 amino acids. Losses at the gene ends were 8 bases for V and 5 bases for J; bases not matched to a gene: 9. In the original processing: Nucleated cell number was recorded as an estimate derived from reference gene primer amplification. Produced via immunoSEQ multiplex PCR; TCRdb's table is partial and in-frame only. That table furnishes V, J and clone size, whereas the DNA furnished D and trimming. The sample holds approximately 260,000 clones, roughly 89% seen once. The TCR originated in a woman aged 40 to 50 who had recovered from COVID-19. The J gene is TRBJ2-5, the V gene TRBV6-5, with 12 bases fitting TRBD2. Sequencing was carried out using peripheral blood. The CDR3 loop is CASRPSGGAGETQYF. In DNA form, the CDR3 reads TGTGCCAGCCGACCTAGCGGGGGGGCCGGGGAGACCCAGTACTTC.